These T cell receptor beta chains were read from a single sample in a study of cytomegalovirus exposure and HLA in healthy donors. Here immunoSEQ multiplex PCR was the method, and the copy in TCRdb shows in-frame clones only, minus some. The sample consists of approximately 100,000 clones, around 79% of them appearing once. Sequencing was done on a sample of PBMCs. The receptors were sampled from a man aged 55 to 69 in good health and CMV-seronegative. Both conserved end residues are part of each CDR3. D genes are given only for firm matches. Only some rows state a clone size, as once, few, many or a class for expanded clones.

TRBJ2-2,TRBV7-9,TRBD1,-,TGTGCCAGCAGCACCCGGACAGGGGAGAACACCGGGGAGCTGTTTTTT,CASSTRTGENTGELFF
TRBJ1-1,TRBV19,-,once,TGTGTCAGTAGTATTTTGAGGAACACTGAAGCTTTCTTT,CVSSILRNTEAFF
TRBJ2-3,TRBV28,-,-,TGTGCCAGCAGTAACAGGTTCACGGGGGCAGATACGCAGTATTTT,CASSNRFTGADTQYF
TRBJ1-5,TRBV6-1,-,few,TGTGCCAGCATTAGGGAGGAGTATAGCAATCAGCCCCAGCATTTT,CASIREEYSNQPQHF
TRBJ1-5,TRBV6-1,TRBD1,few,TGTGCCAGCAGTGCTCAGGGGGCTGCTCAGCCCCAGCATTTT,CASSAQGAAQPQHF
TRBJ1-4,TRBV5-1,TRBD1,-,TGCGCCAGCACCCCTGGCGGGACAGGGGACTTCTTTAAACTGTTTTTT,CASTPGGTGDFFKLFF
TRBJ2-3,TRBV5-1,TRBD2,once,TGCGCCAGCAGCGCGGGACTAGGTAGTGCAGATACGCAGTATTTT,CASSAGLGSADTQYF
TRBJ2-5,TRBV6-5,TRBD1,-,TGTGCCAGCAGCCCGGGACAGGGGAGGGAAGAGACCCAGTACTTC,CASSPGQGREETQYF
TRBJ2-2,TRBV4-3,-,-,TGCGCCAGCAGCGTCCACTCGAACACCGGGGAGCTGTTTTTT,CASSVHSNTGELFF
TRBJ1-6,TRBV5-6,TRBD1,-,TGTGCCAGCAGATTAGGACAGGGGGAAGGGTCACCCCTCCACTTT,CASRLGQGEGSPLHF
TRBJ1-2,TRBV4-3,-,-,TGCGCCAGCAGCCAACGGGACACCAATAATTACAACTATGGCTACACCTTC,CASSQRDTNNYNYGYTF
TRBJ1-4,TRBV15,TRBD1,once,TGTGCCACCAGCAGCGGACAGGGAGGTTTGACTGAAAAACTGTTTTTT,CATSSGQGGLTEKLFF
TRBJ2-5,TRBV7-9,-,-,TGTGCCAGCAGCTTGGGGTGGGAGCTATCCAAGAGAACCCAGTACTTC,CASSLGWELSKRTQYF
TRBJ2-3,TRBV27,-,-,TGTGCCAGCAGTTTATACAGGGAGGATACGCAGTATTTT,CASSLYREDTQYF
TRBJ2-7,TRBV2,TRBD2,-,TGTGCCAGCACCCTAGGACTAGCCGGCGAGCAGTACTTC,CASTLGLAGEQYF
TRBJ2-5,TRBV20-1,-,-,TGCAGTGCAAGACGGGAGACCCAGTACTTC,CSARRETQYF
TRBJ2-3,TRBV29-1,TRBD2,-,TGCAGCGCACTAGCGGGGTCTTACACAGATACGCAGTATTTT,CSALAGSYTDTQYF
TRBJ2-7,TRBV10-2,-,once,TGCGCCAGCAGTGAGTCGACAGGCCGAATCTCCTACGAGCAGTACTTC,CASSESTGRISYEQYF
TRBJ2-2,TRBV5-6,TRBD2,few,TGTGCCAGCAGCTTACCGGGACTAGCGGGGGGTTCCCCCGGGGAGCTGTTTTTT,CASSLPGLAGGSPGELFF
TRBJ2-5,TRBV4-2,-,-,TGTGCCAGCAGCCGGGGCAACACCCAACAAGAGACCCAGTACTTC,CASSRGNTQQETQYF
TRBJ2-1,TRBV7-2,TRBD1,-,TGTGCCAGCAGGCGGACAGGGGGAGGGAATGAGCAGTTCTTC,CASRRTGGGNEQFF
TRBJ1-5,TRBV5-3,TRBD1,-,TGTGCCAGAAGCCTACGACTGTCCGGGACAGGGCAAAATCAGCCCCAGCATTTT,CARSLRLSGTGQNQPQHF
TRBJ1-1,TRBV5-1,-,-,TGCGCCAGCAGCTTGGAGGGGGGGCGGAACACTGAAGCTTTCTTT,CASSLEGGRNTEAFF
TRBJ2-3,TRBV5-1,TRBD2,-,TGCGCCAGCAGCTTTTCCCCCCGCGTCGGGGGGGTGACAGATACGCAGTATTTT,CASSFSPRVGGVTDTQYF
TRBJ1-2,TRBV28,TRBD1,-,TGTGCCAGCAGCCGGGACAGGAATTTCTATGGCTACACCTTC,CASSRDRNFYGYTF
TRBJ1-1,TRBV18,TRBD1,-,TGTGCCAGCTCACCAGCAGAGTACGGGACAGGGGGCTCTGAAGCTTTCTTT,CASSPAEYGTGGSEAFF
TRBJ2-7,TRBV5-1,TRBD1,-,TGCGCCAGCAGCTTTACACAGGGGTACGAGCAGTACTTC,CASSFTQGYEQYF
TRBJ1-2,TRBV12-5,TRBD1,-,TGTGCTAGTGGTTTGTTTGGGGACAGGGGAGTGAGAGGCTACACCTTC,CASGLFGDRGVRGYTF
TRBJ2-7,TRBV10-3,TRBD2,-,TGTGCCATCAGTGGGGGTCTAGCGGGGGCCTACGAGCAGTACTTC,CAISGGLAGAYEQYF
TRBJ2-2,TRBV7-6,-,-,TGTGCCAGCAGGGGAATCAGGGGCACCGGGGAGCTGTTTTTT,CASRGIRGTGELFF
TRBJ2-2,TRBV7-3,-,-,TGTGCCAGCAGCTTCTTCACCGGGGAGCTGTTTTTT,CASSFFTGELFF
TRBJ2-1,TRBV9,TRBD2,few,TGTGCCAGCAGCCCGGGACTAGCTAAGGCTAATGAGCAGTTCTTC,CASSPGLAKANEQFF
TRBJ1-2,TRBV29-1,TRBD1,few,TGCAGCGTTGAGGACGGGACAGGGGGATTCTTC,CSVEDGTGGFF
TRBJ2-2,TRBV7-8,TRBD2,-,TGTGCCAGCAGCTTAGGGGGGGGAACCCGCGCACGGGAGCTGTTTTTT,CASSLGGGTRARELFF
TRBJ2-5,TRBV30,-,-,TGTGCCTGGAGTAGTAGTTTCCAAGAGACCCAGTACTTC,CAWSSSFQETQYF
TRBJ1-3,TRBV10-3,TRBD1,-,TGTGCCATCAGTGCCCGACAGGGGGCGGAAGGAAACACCATATATTTT,CAISARQGAEGNTIYF
TRBJ2-5,TRBV5-1,-,few,TGCGCCAGTGGTTCTGGGCAGGGCCAAGAGACCCAGTACTTC,CASGSGQGQETQYF
TRBJ1-1,TRBV5-1,-,-,TGCGCCAGCCGCCTCACATTCCAGTTGAACACTGAAGCTTTCTTT,CASRLTFQLNTEAFF
TRBJ2-3,TRBV19,TRBD2,-,TGTGCCAGTAGTCCAAGAGCGGGGGGAGCAGATACGCAGTATTTT,CASSPRAGGADTQYF
TRBJ1-1,TRBV7-9,-,few,TGTGCCAGCAGCTATACAGGGTGGGGGGGCTCAAACACTGAAGCTTTCTTT,CASSYTGWGGSNTEAFF
TRBJ2-7,TRBV6-4,-,-,TGTGCCAGCAGTGACTCGGATGGCGGCGAGCAGTACTTC,CASSDSDGGEQYF
TRBJ1-2,TRBV30,TRBD1,-,TGTGCCTGGAGCCAACAACGGGACAGGGGGCTCGTGGGCTACACCTTC,CAWSQQRDRGLVGYTF
TRBJ1-1,TRBV27,-,once,TGTGCCAGCAATCCGGCTCTAGGCAGGGCGAACACTGAAGCTTTCTTT,CASNPALGRANTEAFF
TRBJ1-2,TRBV6-1,-,-,TGTGCCAGCGCGGGAGGAGTAAACTATGGCTACACCTTC,CASAGGVNYGYTF
TRBJ1-2,TRBV29-1,-,-,TGCAGCTTCCGTCCAGATTACTATGGCTACACCTTC,CSFRPDYYGYTF
TRBJ2-2,TRBV5-4,-,-,TGTGCCAGCAGCTTGCATCCCGGGGAGCTGTTTTTT,CASSLHPGELFF
TRBJ1-3,TRBV30,-,-,TGTGCCTGGGGGGACAACCGGCGATTAAGAAACACCATATATTTT,CAWGDNRRLRNTIYF
TRBJ2-7,TRBV7-6,TRBD1,-,TGTGCCAGCAGCTTACGGACGGACAGGGTTTACGAGCGGTACTTC,CASSLRTDRVYERYF
TRBJ2-7,TRBV7-2,-,-,TGTGCCAGCACCCCTACTCGAGGCGGAAGCGAGCAGTACTTC,CASTPTRGGSEQYF
TRBJ1-6,TRBV15,-,-,TGTGCCACCAGCAGAGCACAGGGTACGCACTATAATTCACCCCTCCACTTT,CATSRAQGTHYNSPLHF
TRBJ2-3,TRBV5-1,-,-,TGCGCCAGCAGTGAGGCCCAGGGGTTCACAGATACGCAGTATTTT,CASSEAQGFTDTQYF
TRBJ1-1,TRBV29-1,TRBD1,-,TGCAGCTCTATGGCCGAGGGGGCAGGCACTGAAGCTTTCTTT,CSSMAEGAGTEAFF
TRBJ2-5,TRBV5-1,-,-,TGCGCCAGCAGCTCACTACCTCAAGAGACCCAGTACTTC,CASSSLPQETQYF
TRBJ2-7,TRBV7-7,TRBD1,-,TGTGCCAGCAGCCGGGACAGGGACTACGAGCAGTACTTC,CASSRDRDYEQYF
TRBJ2-4,TRBV10-2,-,-,TGCGCCAGCGCCTCCTTAATAGGAGCGAACAAAAACATTCAGTACTTC,CASASLIGANKNIQYF